A selection of T cell receptor beta chains follows, all from one sample in a study of T-cell memory formation after mild COVID-19. MiXCR, run by TCRdb on the 5' RACE reads, gives a single entry per CDR3 protein. Among more than 85,000 distinct CDR3 sequences, around 10% were seen once, and the ten largest hold around 39%. Input material: PBMCs or a T cell subset sorted from them (not recorded which). The receptor source for this set is a young man who had mild COVID-19 (a few samples of this study predate the infection). Cell type and time point are not known. Each CDR3 is given with its conserved first and last residue. Each record gives: J gene, V gene, D gene, clone size, CDR3 DNA, CDR3 protein. The D gene is left open where the match is weak. A clone size is listed for some rows: how often the clone was seen (once, few, many), or a class if it is expanded.

>TRBJ2-5|TRBV23-1|TRBD1|NA
TGCGCCAGCAGTCAATCTCGACAGGGGAGGATAGAGACCCAGTACTTC
CASSQSRQGRIETQYF
>TRBJ1-5|TRBV5-1|NA|few
TGCGCCAGCAGCTTGGCCGGGCTGCGCAATCAGCCCCAGCATTTT
CASSLAGLRNQPQHF
>TRBJ2-1|TRBV5-8|TRBD2|NA
TGTGCCAGCAGCCGCGGGGGGGTATACAATGAGCAGTTCTTC
CASSRGGVYNEQFF
>TRBJ1-4|TRBV5-1|NA|few
TGCGCCAGCAGCTTATGGGCCCCGGCAACTAATGAAAAACTGTTTTTT
CASSLWAPATNEKLFF
>TRBJ2-1|TRBV7-9|TRBD1|few
TGTGCCAGCAGCTTACCAGGGGGTGTCTACAATGAGCAGTTCTTC
CASSLPGGVYNEQFF
>TRBJ1-5|TRBV7-9|NA|few
TGTGCCAGCAGCCCCGAAAATCAGCCCCAGCATTTT
CASSPENQPQHF
>TRBJ2-1|TRBV7-8|NA|few
TGTGCCAGCAGCAAACTCGGGGGCCCTATTTTCAATGAGCAGTTCTTC
CASSKLGGPIFNEQFF
>TRBJ2-5|TRBV7-2|TRBD2|few
TGTGCCAGCAGCTTTGAGCGGGAGGGCCTGCACTTC
CASSFEREGLHF
>TRBJ1-6|TRBV20-1|TRBD1|NA
TGCAGTGCTAGCTTACGACAGGGACAAACGAGCTCCTATAATTCACCCCTCCACTTT
CSASLRQGQTSSYNSPLHF
>TRBJ1-3|TRBV7-9|TRBD1|NA
TGTGCCAGCAGCTTAGTAGACAGGGGTCTGCCTGGAAACACCATATATTTT
CASSLVDRGLPGNTIYF
>TRBJ2-3|TRBV28|TRBD2|NA
TGTGCCAGCGAATCCGGGGGGGCAGGGAAGGCAGATACGCAGTATTTT
CASESGGAGKADTQYF
>TRBJ2-3|TRBV14|TRBD1|few
TGTGCCAGCAGCCCATGGGGCGGACAGGGGCCAGATACGCAGTATTTT
CASSPWGGQGPDTQYF
>TRBJ1-5|TRBV4-1|NA|few
TGCGCCAGCAGCCAAGAATGGCTGGACAGCAATCAGCCCCAGCATTTT
CASSQEWLDSNQPQHF
>TRBJ1-5|TRBV7-9|NA|NA
TGTGCCAGCAGCCTACTAGATCAGCCCCAGCATTTT
CASSLLDQPQHF